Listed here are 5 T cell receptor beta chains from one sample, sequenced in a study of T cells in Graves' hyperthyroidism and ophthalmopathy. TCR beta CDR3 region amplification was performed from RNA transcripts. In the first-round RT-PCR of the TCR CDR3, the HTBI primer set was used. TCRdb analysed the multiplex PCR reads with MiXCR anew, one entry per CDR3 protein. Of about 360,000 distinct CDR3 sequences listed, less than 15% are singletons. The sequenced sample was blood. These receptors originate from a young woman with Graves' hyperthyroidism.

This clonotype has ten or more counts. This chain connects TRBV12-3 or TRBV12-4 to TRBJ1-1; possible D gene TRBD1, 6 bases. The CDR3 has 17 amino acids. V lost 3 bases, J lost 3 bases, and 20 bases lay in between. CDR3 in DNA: TGTGCCAGCAGTTTTGCCCCCAGCGGGACACCATACACTGAAGCTTTCTTT. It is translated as CASSFAPSGTPYTEAFF.

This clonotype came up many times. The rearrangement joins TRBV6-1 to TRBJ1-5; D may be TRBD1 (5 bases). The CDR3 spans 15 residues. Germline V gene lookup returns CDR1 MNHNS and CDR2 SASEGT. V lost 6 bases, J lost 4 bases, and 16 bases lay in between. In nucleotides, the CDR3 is TGTGCCAGCAGCTTAGGAGGAGCAGGGAATCAGCCCCAGCATTTT. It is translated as CASSLGGAGNQPQHF.

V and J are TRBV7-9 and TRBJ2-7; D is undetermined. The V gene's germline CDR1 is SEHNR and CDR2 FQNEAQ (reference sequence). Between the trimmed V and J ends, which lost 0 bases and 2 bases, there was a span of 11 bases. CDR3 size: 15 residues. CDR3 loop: CASSLASDGAYEQYF. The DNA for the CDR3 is TGTGCCAGCAGCTTAGCGTCAGACGGAGCCTACGAGCAGTACTTC.

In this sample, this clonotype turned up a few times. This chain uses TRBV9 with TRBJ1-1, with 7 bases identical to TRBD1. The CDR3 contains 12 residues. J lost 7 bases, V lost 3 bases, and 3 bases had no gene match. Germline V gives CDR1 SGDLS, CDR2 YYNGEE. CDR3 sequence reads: CASSGGTDEAFF. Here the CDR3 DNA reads TGTGCCAGCAGCGGCGGGACAGATGAAGCTTTCTTT.

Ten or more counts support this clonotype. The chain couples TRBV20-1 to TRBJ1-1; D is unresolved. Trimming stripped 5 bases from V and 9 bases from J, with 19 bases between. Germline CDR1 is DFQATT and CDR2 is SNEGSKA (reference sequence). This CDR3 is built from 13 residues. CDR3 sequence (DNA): TGCAGTGCTCCCGACCCTGGTTGGGGAAAAGCTTTCTTT. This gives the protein CSAPDPGWGKAFF.